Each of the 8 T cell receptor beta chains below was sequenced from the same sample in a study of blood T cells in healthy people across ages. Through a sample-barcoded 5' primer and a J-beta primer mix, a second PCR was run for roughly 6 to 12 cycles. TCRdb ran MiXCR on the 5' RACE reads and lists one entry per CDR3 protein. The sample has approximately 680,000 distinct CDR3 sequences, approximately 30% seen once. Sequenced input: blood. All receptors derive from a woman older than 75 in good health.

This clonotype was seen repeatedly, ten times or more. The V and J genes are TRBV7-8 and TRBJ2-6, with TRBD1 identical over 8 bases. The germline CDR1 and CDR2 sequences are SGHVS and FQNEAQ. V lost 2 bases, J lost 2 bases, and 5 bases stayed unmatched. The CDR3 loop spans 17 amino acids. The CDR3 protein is CASSLRQGATGANVLTF. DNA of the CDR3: TGTGCCAGCAGCTTAAGGCAGGGGGCCACTGGGGCCAACGTCCTGACTTTC. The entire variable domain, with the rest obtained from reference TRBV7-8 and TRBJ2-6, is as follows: GAGVSQSPRYKVAKRGQDVALRCDPISGHVSLFWYQQALGQGPEFLTYFQNEAQLDKSGLPSDRFFAERPEGSVSTLKIQRTQQEDSAVYLCASSLRQGATGANVLTFGAGSRLTVL.

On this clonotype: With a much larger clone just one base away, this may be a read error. The CDR3 bases are TGTGCCAGCAGCGGCTACGGTAGGGGTCATGGGGCCTACGAGCAGTACTTC. It translates to CASSGYGRGHGAYEQYF. The chain couples TRBV6-1 to TRBJ2-7, with a tentative D call TRBD1 (5 bases). Germline CDR1 and CDR2: MNHNS and SASEGT. V lost 6 bases and J 2 bases, leaving 23 bases between the germline ends. The CDR3 has 17 amino acids.

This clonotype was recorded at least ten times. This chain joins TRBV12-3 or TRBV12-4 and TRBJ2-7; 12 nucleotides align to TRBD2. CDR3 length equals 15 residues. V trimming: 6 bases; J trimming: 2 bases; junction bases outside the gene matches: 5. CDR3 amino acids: CASRPTSGGTYEQYF. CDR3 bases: TGTGCCAGCAGACCAACTAGCGGGGGGACCTACGAGCAGTACTTC.

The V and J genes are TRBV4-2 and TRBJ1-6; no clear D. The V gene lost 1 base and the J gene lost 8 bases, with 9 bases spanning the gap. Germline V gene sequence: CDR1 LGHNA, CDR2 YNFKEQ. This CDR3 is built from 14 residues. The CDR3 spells CASSQGISDSPLHF. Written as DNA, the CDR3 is TGTGCCAGCAGCCAAGGTATTAGCGATTCACCCCTCCACTTT.

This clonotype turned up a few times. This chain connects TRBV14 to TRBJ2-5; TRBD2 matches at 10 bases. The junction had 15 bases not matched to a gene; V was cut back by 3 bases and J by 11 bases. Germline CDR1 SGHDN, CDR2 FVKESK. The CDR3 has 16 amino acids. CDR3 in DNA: TGTGCCAGCAGCCAGTTTAGCGGGGGGTACTACAATGAGCAGTACTTC. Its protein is CASSQFSGGYYNEQYF.

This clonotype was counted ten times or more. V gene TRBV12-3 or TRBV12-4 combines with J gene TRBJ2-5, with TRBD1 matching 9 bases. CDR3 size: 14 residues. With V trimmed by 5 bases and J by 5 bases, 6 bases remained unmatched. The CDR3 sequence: CASSQQGARETQYF. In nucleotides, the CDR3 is TGTGCCAGCAGTCAACAGGGGGCGCGGGAGACCCAGTACTTC.

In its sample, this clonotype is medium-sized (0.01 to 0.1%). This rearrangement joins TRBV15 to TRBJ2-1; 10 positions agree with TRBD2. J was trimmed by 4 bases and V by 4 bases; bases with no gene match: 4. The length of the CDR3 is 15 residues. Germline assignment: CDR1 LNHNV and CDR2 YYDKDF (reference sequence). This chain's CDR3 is CATSTSGGAYNEQFF. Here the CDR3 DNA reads TGTGCCACCAGCACCAGCGGGGGGGCATACAATGAGCAGTTCTTC.

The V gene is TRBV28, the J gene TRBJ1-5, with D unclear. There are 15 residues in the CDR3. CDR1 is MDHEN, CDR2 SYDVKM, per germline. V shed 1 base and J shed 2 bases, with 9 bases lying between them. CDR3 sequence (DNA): TGTGCCAGCAGTTTATCAGCCCGGGGCAATCAGCCCCAGCATTTT. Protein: CASSLSARGNQPQHF.